These 30 T cell receptor beta chains originate from one sample sequenced in a study of blood T cell repertoires in COVID-19. Sequencing used immunoSEQ multiplex PCR; TCRdb keeps in-frame clones, though not all of them. Seen here are around 110,000 clones, 82% observed once, and the top ten hold about 4.2%. Sequencing was done on a sample of peripheral blood. These receptors all come from a woman in her 70s with acute or convalescent COVID-19.

The rearrangement uses TRBV25-1 and TRBJ1-1; no clear D. V was cut by 0 bases and J by 8 bases, with 22 bases left in between. This CDR3 region has 17 residues. Per the germline V gene, CDR1 is MGHDK and CDR2 is SYGVNS. The CDR3 sequence is CASSEYFTIQNPREAFF. The CDR3 bases are TGTGCCAGCAGTGAATATTTTACGATTCAGAATCCCCGAGAAGCTTTCTTT.

This clone was recorded once. This chain uses TRBV6-5 with TRBJ1-6; 8 bases align to TRBD1. The CDR3 is 15 amino acids. V lost 2 bases and J lost 7; bases outside the gene matches: 4. The germline CDR1 and CDR2 sequences are MNHEY and SVGAGI. The CDR3 protein is CASSYARGRNSPLHF. The CDR3 region has the DNA TGTGCCAGCAGTTACGCCAGGGGGCGAAATTCACCCCTCCACTTT.

The chain is built from TRBV6-5 and TRBJ1-5; 9 positions match TRBD1. The CDR3 has 14 residues. Germline V gene sequence: CDR1 MNHEY, CDR2 SVGAGI. J lost 11 bases, V lost 6 bases, and 11 bases had no gene match. The CDR3 coding sequence is TGTGCCAGCAGCCGGACAGGGGTGCTATTGGCCCAGCATTTT. Its translation is CASSRTGVLLAQHF.

This clone has a handful of counts. The V call is TRBV2, the J call TRBJ1-2; D is possibly TRBD1 (5 bases). The CDR3 is 14 residues long. The germline gives CDR1 SNHLY, CDR2 FYNNEI. V dropped 6 bases and J dropped 6 bases, with 17 bases sitting between them. CDR3 DNA: TGTGCCAGCAGCCGGGAGATCTTGGGGGATGGCTACACCTTC. Translating gives CASSREILGDGYTF.

DNA for the CDR3: TGCGCCAGCAGCTTGGGCGGCTGGCAAGAGACCCAGTACTTC. It yields the protein CASSLGGWQETQYF. This chain links TRBV5-1 with TRBJ2-5; no definite D call. The V gene lost 0 bases and the J gene lost 2 bases, with 8 bases spanning the gap. Germline V gene lookup returns CDR1 SGHRS and CDR2 YFSETQ. There are 14 residues in the CDR3.

The V and J genes are TRBV2 and TRBJ1-1, with TRBD1 as a possible D gene (5 bases). The ends were cut back, 6 bases at V and 0 bases at J, with 8 bases in the middle. The CDR3 loop spans 13 amino acids. Germline CDR1 is SNHLY and CDR2 is FYNNEI. The CDR3 protein is CASSTGLNTEAFF. The CDR3 region has the DNA TGTGCCAGCAGCACAGGACTGAACACTGAAGCTTTCTTT.

The genes are TRBV10-3 and TRBJ1-5; possibly TRBD1 for D (5 bases). Germline lookup yields CDR1 ENHRY and CDR2 SYGVKD. Trimming stripped 7 bases from V and 5 bases from J, with 15 bases between. The CDR3 has 14 residues. The CDR3 loop reads CAIKSLGADQPQHF. CDR3 DNA sequence: TGTGCCATCAAGAGCTTAGGGGCGGATCAGCCCCAGCATTTT.

The J gene is TRBJ2-1, the V gene TRBV6-6; TRBD2 matches at 7 bases. Germline V CDR1 and CDR2: MNHNY, SVGAGI (reference sequence). V trimming: 7 bases; J trimming: 0 bases; junction bases outside the gene matches: 15. The CDR3 length is 18 residues. The CDR3 bases are TGTGCCAGCACTCGAGTGGGAAGTGGGAGGGGCTCCTACAATGAGCAGTTCTTC. Its translation: CASTRVGSGRGSYNEQFF.

V gene TRBV20-1 combines with J gene TRBJ1-1, with no clear D. The CDR3 length is 12 residues. Germline values: CDR1 DFQATT, CDR2 SNEGSKA (reference sequence). The germline V and J ends were trimmed by 3 bases and 1 base, with 6 bases remaining between them. CDR3 amino acids: CSASPENTEAFF. CDR3 bases: TGCAGTGCTAGTCCAGAGAACACTGAAGCTTTCTTT.

V is TRBV6-5 and J is TRBJ1-6; a weak D match, TRBD1 (6 bases). Between the trimmed V and J ends, which lost 4 bases and 6 bases, there was a span of 13 bases. Germline CDR1 and CDR2: MNHEY and SVGAGI. CDR3 length: 15 residues. CDR3: CASSSDRTSNSPLHF. The CDR3 nucleotides are TGTGCCAGCAGTTCCGACAGGACGAGTAATTCACCCCTCCACTTT.

In its sample, this clone was seen a few times. V and J are TRBV5-5 and TRBJ1-1, with D perhaps matching TRBD1 (6 bases). With 5 bases removed from V and 0 bases from J, the gap between germline ends came to 11 bases. In germline, CDR1 is SGHKS, CDR2 YYEKEE (reference sequence). This CDR3 comprises 14 residues. CDR3 amino acids: CASRTGPMNTEAFF. In DNA, the CDR3 is TGTGCCAGCAGGACAGGACCCATGAACACTGAAGCTTTCTTT. Together with reference TRBV5-5 and TRBJ1-1, the CDR3 gives the full variable domain: DAGVTQSPTHLIKTRGQQVTLRCSPISGHKSVSWYQQVLGQGPQFIFQYYEKEERGRGNFPDRFSARQFPNYSSELNVNALLLGDSALYLCASRTGPMNTEAFFGQGTRLTVV.

The chain employs TRBV30 and TRBJ1-2, with 9 positions matching TRBD1. The germline gives CDR1 GTSNPN, CDR2 SVGIG (reference sequence). There are 12 residues in the CDR3. V was pared by 2 bases and J by 7 bases, with 2 bases of the junction left unmatched. The CDR3 DNA reads as TGTGCCTGGAGTACAGGGGGCAGTGGCTACACCTTC. Encoded protein: CAWSTGGSGYTF.

The chain recombines TRBV20-1 with TRBJ1-2; D possibly corresponds to TRBD1 (5 bases). CDR3 length: 10 residues. V shed 7 bases and J shed 3 bases, with 6 bases lying between them. Germline assignment: CDR1 DFQATT and CDR2 SNEGSKA (reference sequence). In DNA, the CDR3 is TGCAGTGGGGGGGACTATGGCTACACCTTC. It codes for CSGGDYGYTF.

V gene TRBV9 combines with J gene TRBJ2-7; the match to TRBD1 covers 7 bases. This CDR3 spans 17 amino acids. The V gene's germline CDR1 is SGDLS and CDR2 YYNGEE. The ends lost 0 bases at V and 1 base at J; junction bases unmatched: 10. CDR3 in DNA: TGTGCCAGCAGCGTAGACCCGACAGGGCATCGATCCTACGAGCAGTACTTC. Its protein is CASSVDPTGHRSYEQYF.

The rearrangement uses TRBV5-1 and TRBJ2-3; D possibly corresponds to TRBD2 (6 bases). The ends were cut back, 2 bases at V and 4 bases at J, with 11 bases in the middle. Germline V gives CDR1 SGHRS, CDR2 YFSETQ. This CDR3 has 14 residues. The CDR3 here is CASSFGGLADTQYF. The CDR3 DNA reads as TGCGCCAGCAGCTTTGGGGGGTTGGCAGATACGCAGTATTTT.

This sequence joins TRBV11-3 and TRBJ2-5; 8 bases are shared with TRBD2. Trimming at V came to 1 base and at J to 1 base, leaving 2 bases not matched to a gene. CDR3 length: 15 residues. Germline lookup yields CDR1 SGHNT and CDR2 YENEEA. In nucleotides, the CDR3 is TGTGCCAGCAGCTTAGGTGCGGGGGGCCAAGAGACCCAGTACTTC. Its protein product is CASSLGAGGQETQYF.

This sequence joins TRBV11-2 and TRBJ2-5; no reliable D call. Germline V lookup: CDR1 SGHAT, CDR2 FQNNGV. The germline V and J ends were trimmed by 3 bases and 1 base, with 6 bases remaining between them. This CDR3 contains 13 residues. CDR3 DNA sequence: TGTGCCAGCAGCTTTGTTAGCCAAGAGACCCAGTACTTC. It specifies CASSFVSQETQYF.

The chain recombines TRBV29-1 with TRBJ2-5, with 11 bases identical to TRBD2. The CDR3 is 15 amino acids. The V gene's germline CDR1 is SQVTM and CDR2 ANQGSEA. The V gene end was trimmed by 3 bases and the J gene end by 4 bases; junction bases not matched to a gene: 7. The CDR3 nucleotides are TGCAGCGTTGATATTAGCGGGGGGGCCGGAGAGACCCAGTACTTC. It translates to CSVDISGGAGETQYF.

The chain links TRBV5-4 to TRBJ2-5; 10 bases are shared with TRBD1. Germline CDR1 and CDR2: SGHNT and YYREEE (reference sequence). The CDR3 totals 14 residues. V lost 4 bases, J lost 2 bases, and 2 bases stayed unmatched. CDR3 nucleotide sequence: TGTGCCAGCAGCCCGGGACAGGGGCAAGAGACCCAGTACTTC. Protein sequence: CASSPGQGQETQYF.

CDR3 nucleotides: TGTGCCAGCAGCTTAGATGGCGGCGGGGGGGCCGGGAATGAGCAGTTCTTC. Translated: CASSLDGGGGAGNEQFF. The rearrangement links TRBV7-2 to TRBJ2-1, with 9 positions matching TRBD2. V trimming: 1 base; J trimming: 7 bases; junction bases outside the gene matches: 11. CDR1 is SGHTA and CDR2 is FQGNSA in the germline V gene. CDR3 length equals 17 residues.

The chain is built from TRBV3-1 (or the pseudogene TRBV3-2) and TRBJ2-3; 9 bases agree with TRBD2. Trimming removed 0 bases from V and 4 bases from J; junction bases left unmatched: 2. The CDR3 covers 15 residues. From germline, CDR1 is LGHDT and CDR2 YNNKEL (reference sequence). CDR3 in amino acids: CASSQERGGSDTQYF. The DNA for the CDR3 is TGTGCCAGCAGCCAAGAGCGGGGGGGTTCAGATACGCAGTATTTT.

The V call is TRBV21-1, the J call TRBJ1-1. TRBV21-1 has pseudogene status. This CDR3 spans 14 amino acids. The CDR3 spells CASSRGGTNTEAFF. DNA of the CDR3: TGTGCCAGCAGCCGGGGGGGGACCAACACTGAAGCTTTCTTT.

The chain joins TRBV5-6 to TRBJ1-3; possibly TRBD1 for D (5 bases). The CDR3 has 17 amino acids. V was cut by 0 bases and J by 2 bases, with 15 bases left in between. Per the germline V gene, CDR1 is SGHDT and CDR2 is YYEEEE. CDR3: CASSLALGGMAGNTIYF. The CDR3 DNA is TGTGCCAGCAGCTTGGCCTTGGGGGGGATGGCTGGAAACACCATATATTTT.

The rearrangement links TRBV14 to TRBJ2-3; maybe TRBD1 (6 bases). The V and J ends lost 5 bases and 6 bases respectively, with 24 bases between them. Germline lookup yields CDR1 SGHDN and CDR2 FVKESK. The length of the CDR3 is 17 residues. In DNA, the CDR3 is TGTGCCAGCAGCACAGGGTTATCCCCACCCCGTCAGGATACGCAGTATTTT. Its translation is CASSTGLSPPRQDTQYF.

The chain carries TRBV10-3 and TRBJ2-5, with 8 bases aligning to TRBD2. V was pared by 6 bases and J by 0 bases, with 9 bases of the junction left unmatched. The CDR3 runs to 16 residues. Germline V gene sequence: CDR1 ENHRY, CDR2 SYGVKD. CDR3 sequence reads: CAISKSSGLYQETQYF. The CDR3 nucleotides read TGTGCCATCAGCAAGTCTAGCGGGCTGTACCAAGAGACCCAGTACTTC.

Here the CDR3 DNA reads TGTGCCAGCTCACCACGGGCGGGGTCCTACAATGAGCAGTTCTTC. Translating gives CASSPRAGSYNEQFF. The rearrangement uses TRBV18 and TRBJ2-1; D may be TRBD2 (6 bases). V lost 1 base, J lost 1 base, and 8 bases lay in between. CDR1 and CDR2 (germline): KGHSH, LQKENI. There are 15 residues in the CDR3.

This chain connects TRBV7-8 to TRBJ2-5; D is unresolved. CDR1 and CDR2 from the germline V gene are SGHVS and FQNEAQ. The CDR3 totals 13 residues. Trimming left V 1 base short and J 5 bases short, with 8 bases between. For the CDR3, the DNA is TGTGCCAGCAGCTTAGGCCTCAGGGAGACCCAGTACTTC. Translating gives CASSLGLRETQYF.

The chain carries TRBV7-2 and TRBJ1-3; D unclear. The CDR3 has 12 residues. The V and J ends lost 4 bases and 4 bases respectively, with 5 bases between them. CDR1 SGHTA and CDR2 FQGNSA come from the germline V gene. CDR3 sequence: CASSSQGNTIYF. The DNA of the CDR3 is TGTGCCAGCAGCTCGCAGGGAAACACCATATATTTT.

This rearrangement joins TRBV18 to TRBJ1-3; D call uncertain. The CDR3 loop spans 14 amino acids. Germline CDR1 and CDR2: KGHSH and LQKENI. Deletions cut 3 bases from V and 0 bases from J, with 6 bases between. CDR3 sequence: CASSPTGSGNTIYF. The CDR3 nucleotides are TGTGCCAGCTCACCCACGGGCTCTGGAAACACCATATATTTT.

The gene calls are TRBV4-3 and TRBJ1-2; TRBD1 is a possible D gene (6 bases). The germline V gene has CDR1 LGHNA and CDR2 YSLEER. The CDR3 contains 16 residues. Trimming took 0 bases from V and 4 from J, leaving 15 bases between them. CDR3 amino acids: CASSQDMGGQVYGYTF. Here the CDR3 DNA reads TGCGCCAGCAGCCAAGATATGGGGGGGCAGGTCTATGGCTACACCTTC.